This TCR beta chain appears in the sequencing data of a study of T cells in localized non-small cell lung cancer. Germline CDR1 and CDR2: SSHAT and FNYEAQ (reference sequence). J gave up 3 bases and V 5 bases, and 7 bases lay outside the gene matches. This CDR3 is built from 15 residues. The protocol was immunoSEQ multiplex PCR, while the TCRdb copy is restricted to in-frame clones and leaves out a portion. The table shows more than 40,000 clones, with about 88% occurring only once. This sequence originates from a man aged 35 to 70 with stage II lung adenocarcinoma. The sample in question was PBMCs, obtained before any cancer treatment. This chain uses TRBV7-7 with TRBJ2-5; TRBD1 matches at 9 bases. The CDR3 nucleotides are TGTGCCAGCAGCCCTGTAAGGGACAGGGAAGAGACCCAGTACTTC. Its protein product is CASSPVRDREETQYF.